Listed below are T cell receptor beta chains from one sample, sequenced in a study of Graves' ophthalmopathy and Graves' hyperthyroidism. TCRdb reprocessed the multiplex PCR reads with MiXCR, giving one entry per CDR3 protein. Among 1 million to 1.3 million distinct CDR3 sequences listed, about 35% were seen once. Material: peripheral blood or thyroid tissue (not recorded which). Receptors were obtained from an adult man with Graves' hyperthyroidism. CDR3s include the opening cysteine and the closing phenylalanine or tryptophan. The order of the fields is D gene, J gene, clone size, V gene, CDR3 protein, CDR3 DNA. The D gene is left open where the match is weak. Size is omitted from some rows. Given values are once, few, many or a class for expanded clones.

D gene: TRBD1; J gene: TRBJ1-3; clone size: many; V gene: TRBV7-9; CDR3 protein: CASSLAGTGKRNTIYF; CDR3 DNA: TGTGCCAGCAGCTTAGCCGGGACAGGGAAGAGAAACACCATATATTTT
D gene: -; J gene: TRBJ1-2; clone size: -; V gene: TRBV7-2; CDR3 protein: CASSPSPAGDGYAF; CDR3 DNA: TGTGCCAGCAGCCCTTCCCCAGCGGGGGATGGCTACGCCTTC
D gene: -; J gene: TRBJ2-6; clone size: -; V gene: TRBV11-2; CDR3 protein: CASSQDFSGSSGANVLTF; CDR3 DNA: TGCGCCAGCAGCCAAGATTTTTCCGGCAGCTCTGGGGCCAACGTCCTGACTTTC
D gene: -; J gene: TRBJ1-5; clone size: many; V gene: TRBV20-1; CDR3 protein: CSVGGRNGNQPQHF; CDR3 DNA: TGCAGTGTTGGGGGGAGGAACGGCAATCAGCCCCAGCATTTT
D gene: -; J gene: TRBJ1-3; clone size: -; V gene: TRBV6-1; CDR3 protein: CASPPANGQPKNTIYF; CDR3 DNA: TGTGCCAGCCCACCGGCTAACGGACAGCCGAAAAACACCATATATTTT
D gene: TRBD2; J gene: TRBJ2-5; clone size: few; V gene: TRBV12-3/TRBV12-4; CDR3 protein: CASSYGASGSLKETQYF; CDR3 DNA: TGTGCCAGCAGTTATGGGGCTAGCGGATCATTGAAAGAGACCCAGTACTTC
D gene: TRBD1; J gene: TRBJ2-6; clone size: -; V gene: TRBV25-1; CDR3 protein: CASSATGALYWDTEAF; CDR3 DNA: TGTGCCAGCAGTGCTACAGGGGCGCTGTATTGGGACACTGAAGCTTTC
D gene: -; J gene: TRBJ1-1; clone size: once; V gene: TRBV5-4; CDR3 protein: CASSTQDFWNTEAFF; CDR3 DNA: TGTGCCAGCAGCACTCAGGACTTTTGGAACACTGAAGCTTTCTTT
D gene: -; J gene: TRBJ2-5; clone size: -; V gene: TRBV6-5; CDR3 protein: CASSPYGGGEFETQYF; CDR3 DNA: TGTGCCAGCAGTCCCTACGGGGGCGGTGAGTTCGAGACCCAGTACTTC
D gene: -; J gene: TRBJ1-2; clone size: -; V gene: TRBV15; CDR3 protein: CVTSSTPTFPYGYTF; CDR3 DNA: TGTGTCACCAGCTCAACACCCACCTTCCCCTATGGCTACACCTTC
D gene: -; J gene: TRBJ1-2; clone size: -; V gene: TRBV15; CDR3 protein: CATSREAIQGGYTF; CDR3 DNA: TGTGCCACCAGCAGAGAGGCTATTCAGGGTGGCTACACCTTC
D gene: -; J gene: TRBJ2-5; clone size: many; V gene: TRBV30; CDR3 protein: CAWSVVEETQYF; CDR3 DNA: TGTGCCTGGAGTGTAGTGGAAGAGACCCAGTACTTC
D gene: TRBD1; J gene: TRBJ2-7; clone size: few; V gene: TRBV19; CDR3 protein: CASSIANRGGDEQYF; CDR3 DNA: TGTGCCAGTAGTATAGCCAACAGGGGCGGCGACGAGCAGTACTTC
D gene: TRBD1; J gene: TRBJ2-7; clone size: -; V gene: TRBV6-5; CDR3 protein: CASSLAGTGLYEQYF; CDR3 DNA: TGTGCCAGCAGTCTCGCAGGGACAGGGCTCTACGAGCAGTACTTC
D gene: -; J gene: TRBJ1-4; clone size: few; V gene: TRBV6-1; CDR3 protein: CASRDTRAEKLFF; CDR3 DNA: TGTGCCAGCAGGGACACCCGGGCCGAAAAACTGTTTTTT
D gene: TRBD1; J gene: TRBJ2-7; clone size: few; V gene: TRBV6-1; CDR3 protein: CASSHYGQGMREQYF; CDR3 DNA: TGTGCCAGCAGCCACTATGGACAGGGGATGAGGGAGCAGTACTTC
D gene: -; J gene: TRBJ2-5; clone size: many; V gene: TRBV25-1; CDR3 protein: CASSGPAQQETQYF; CDR3 DNA: TGTGCCAGCAGTGGACCGGCTCAGCAAGAGACCCAGTACTTC
D gene: -; J gene: TRBJ2-6; clone size: few; V gene: TRBV7-9; CDR3 protein: CASSYPSGANVLTF; CDR3 DNA: TGTGCCAGCAGTTATCCCTCTGGGGCCAACGTCCTGACTTTC
D gene: TRBD2; J gene: TRBJ2-7; clone size: -; V gene: TRBV7-9; CDR3 protein: CASSQDRLAKFSEQYF; CDR3 DNA: TGCGCCAGCAGCCAAGATCGACTAGCAAAATTCTCCGAGCAGTACTTC
D gene: TRBD2; J gene: TRBJ2-7; clone size: -; V gene: TRBV7-3; CDR3 protein: CASSLRPSGSVNEQYF; CDR3 DNA: TGTGCCAGCAGCTTAAGACCTAGCGGGAGTGTAAACGAGCAGTACTTC
D gene: -; J gene: TRBJ2-7; clone size: -; V gene: TRBV20-1; CDR3 protein: CSAYSQDSYEQYF; CDR3 DNA: TGCAGTGCTTACTCCCAAGACAGTTACGAGCAGTACTTC
D gene: TRBD1; J gene: TRBJ1-4; clone size: -; V gene: TRBV12-3/TRBV12-4; CDR3 protein: CASSYSGTATNEKLFF; CDR3 DNA: TGTGCCAGCAGTTACTCCGGGACAGCAACTAATGAAAAACTGTTTTTT
D gene: -; J gene: TRBJ2-7; clone size: -; V gene: TRBV5-1; CDR3 protein: CASSLFSDSTDEQYF; CDR3 DNA: TGCGCCAGCAGCTTGTTCTCGGACTCGACGGACGAGCAGTACTTC
D gene: TRBD2; J gene: TRBJ2-5; clone size: -; V gene: TRBV28; CDR3 protein: CASSLGGVRAQYF; CDR3 DNA: TGTGCCAGCAGTTTGGGAGGGGTTCGTGCCCAGTACTTC
D gene: TRBD1; J gene: TRBJ2-5; clone size: -; V gene: TRBV20-1; CDR3 protein: CSALPGTGPGEAQYF; CDR3 DNA: TGCAGTGCTTTACCCGGGACAGGACCGGGGGAGGCCCAGTACTTC
D gene: TRBD2; J gene: TRBJ2-7; clone size: many; V gene: TRBV19; CDR3 protein: CASSIAGGSYEQYF; CDR3 DNA: TGTGCCAGTAGTATAGCGGGAGGCTCCTACGAGCAGTACTTC
D gene: -; J gene: TRBJ1-5; clone size: many; V gene: TRBV7-2; CDR3 protein: CASSLVVQSNQPQHF; CDR3 DNA: TGTGCCAGCAGCTTAGTTGTACAGAGCAATCAGCCCCAGCATTTT
D gene: TRBD1; J gene: TRBJ1-2; clone size: once; V gene: TRBV12-3/TRBV12-4; CDR3 protein: CASSQGGQNGYTF; CDR3 DNA: TGTGCCAGCAGCCAAGGGGGACAGAATGGCTACACCTTC
D gene: -; J gene: TRBJ1-1; clone size: many; V gene: TRBV12-3/TRBV12-4; CDR3 protein: CASSFSPANTEAFF; CDR3 DNA: TGTGCCAGCAGTTTTAGTCCGGCTAACACTGAAGCTTTCTTT
D gene: -; J gene: TRBJ2-2; clone size: many; V gene: TRBV29-1; CDR3 protein: CSVPVGTGELFF; CDR3 DNA: TGCAGCGTCCCCGTGGGCACTGGGGAGCTGTTTTTT
D gene: TRBD1; J gene: TRBJ2-7; clone size: many; V gene: TRBV7-9; CDR3 protein: CASSLGIGDRVLVDEQYF; CDR3 DNA: TGTGCCAGCAGCTTAGGTATAGGGGACAGGGTGCTTGTCGACGAGCAGTACTTC
D gene: -; J gene: TRBJ2-7; clone size: -; V gene: TRBV29-1; CDR3 protein: CSVGLVVNTEQYF; CDR3 DNA: TGCAGCGTGGGACTGGTAGTGAACACTGAGCAGTACTTC
D gene: TRBD1; J gene: TRBJ2-7; clone size: -; V gene: TRBV10-3; CDR3 protein: CASLAPGQGYEQYF; CDR3 DNA: TGTGCCAGCCTCGCCCCGGGACAGGGCTACGAGCAGTACTTC
D gene: TRBD1; J gene: TRBJ2-7; clone size: -; V gene: TRBV29-1; CDR3 protein: CSSDGQATSYEQYF; CDR3 DNA: TGCAGCAGTGACGGACAGGCGACCTCCTACGAGCAGTACTTC
D gene: -; J gene: TRBJ1-6; clone size: many; V gene: TRBV4-3; CDR3 protein: CASSQERVQVNNSPLHF; CDR3 DNA: TGCGCCAGCAGCCAAGAGCGGGTACAGGTTAATAATTCACCCCTCCACTTT
D gene: TRBD1; J gene: TRBJ2-7; clone size: -; V gene: TRBV5-4; CDR3 protein: CASSSGTGPEYEQYF; CDR3 DNA: TGTGCCAGCAGCTCCGGGACAGGGCCCGAGTACGAGCAGTACTTC
D gene: -; J gene: TRBJ1-5; clone size: many; V gene: TRBV7-2; CDR3 protein: CASRRGGGHNQPQHF; CDR3 DNA: TGTGCCAGCAGGAGAGGGGGAGGGCACAATCAGCCCCAGCATTTT
D gene: -; J gene: TRBJ2-6; clone size: few; V gene: TRBV15; CDR3 protein: CASSRALFSSGANVLTF; CDR3 DNA: TGTGCCAGCAGCCGGGCCCTTTTCAGCTCTGGGGCCAACGTCCTGACTTTC
D gene: TRBD1; J gene: TRBJ2-3; clone size: -; V gene: TRBV14; CDR3 protein: CAPDRADTQYF; CDR3 DNA: TGTGCCCCCGACAGGGCAGATACGCAGTATTTT
D gene: -; J gene: TRBJ2-7; clone size: -; V gene: TRBV5-1; CDR3 protein: CASAKGREAEQYF; CDR3 DNA: TGCGCCAGCGCGAAGGGGAGAGAGGCCGAGCAGTACTTC
D gene: TRBD1; J gene: TRBJ1-2; clone size: many; V gene: TRBV12-3/TRBV12-4; CDR3 protein: CASSSQDRRFIYGYTF; CDR3 DNA: TGTGCCAGCAGCTCCCAGGACAGGAGATTTATCTATGGCTACACCTTC
D gene: TRBD1; J gene: TRBJ1-1; clone size: -; V gene: TRBV10-3; CDR3 protein: CASRPPGTGETEAFF; CDR3 DNA: TGTGCCAGCAGACCACCCGGGACAGGAGAGACTGAAGCTTTCTTT
D gene: TRBD1; J gene: TRBJ1-5; clone size: few; V gene: TRBV10-3; CDR3 protein: CAISKGQPDQPQHF; CDR3 DNA: TGTGCCATCAGTAAGGGACAGCCAGATCAGCCCCAGCATTTT
D gene: -; J gene: TRBJ2-5; clone size: -; V gene: TRBV19; CDR3 protein: CASSLKGQSLVKTQYF; CDR3 DNA: TGTGCCAGTAGTTTAAAAGGACAGAGCCTCGTGAAGACCCAGTACTTC
D gene: TRBD2; J gene: TRBJ2-5; clone size: few; V gene: TRBV20-1; CDR3 protein: CSAIPGSGVQETQYF; CDR3 DNA: TGCAGTGCCATCCCCGGGAGCGGGGTCCAAGAGACCCAGTACTTC
D gene: -; J gene: TRBJ1-4; clone size: once; V gene: TRBV19; CDR3 protein: CASSAVTFGQTATNEKLFF; CDR3 DNA: TGTGCCAGTAGTGCAGTGACGTTCGGGCAGACAGCAACTAATGAAAAACTGTTTTTT